Following are 16 T cell receptor beta chains from one sample sequenced in a study of blood T cell repertoires in COVID-19. The assay was immunoSEQ multiplex PCR, and TCRdb's table has in-frame clones only and misses some. The sample has over 150,000 clones; 79% are singletons. Sample: PBMCs or T cells enriched from blood (not recorded which). Receptor source: a woman aged 70-85 years in a cohort exposed to, infected with or recovered from COVID-19 (not recorded which).

The table lists this clone with a count of one. This chain uses TRBV11-2 with TRBJ2-3, with TRBD2 as a possible D gene (6 bases). V lost 8 bases to trimming and J lost 2 bases, with 11 bases between them. Germline V gene data show CDR1 as SGHAT and CDR2 as FQNNGV. This CDR3 has 13 residues. CDR3 DNA: TGTGCCAGCTCGGGGGAGCCCACAGATACGCAGTATTTT. It is translated as CASSGEPTDTQYF.

The chain has TRBV7-2 and TRBJ2-5; 8 nucleotides match TRBD2. V gave up 1 base and J gave up 5 bases; unmatched junction bases: 3. This CDR3 is 14 amino acids long. CDR1 and CDR2 from the germline V gene are SGHTA and FQGNSA. The CDR3 spells CASSLGTSRETQYF. The DNA for the CDR3 is TGTGCCAGCAGCTTAGGGACTAGCAGGGAGACCCAGTACTTC. Full variable domain (remainder filled in from reference TRBV7-2 and TRBJ2-5): GAGVSQSPSNKVTEKGKDVELRCDPISGHTALYWYRQSLGQGLEFLIYFQGNSAPDKSGLPSDRFSAERTGGSVSTLTIQRTQQEDSAVYLCASSLGTSRETQYFGPGTRLLVL.

The genes are TRBV4-2 and TRBJ2-1; D gene ambiguous. V was shortened by 3 bases and J by 7 bases, with 16 bases between the two germline ends. Germline loops: CDR1 LGHNA, CDR2 YNFKEQ. The CDR3 is 15 residues long. The CDR3 bases are TGTGCCAGCAGCCAGTCCCCAGCCTCCGGGAATGAGCAGTTCTTC. Translating gives CASSQSPASGNEQFF.

The chain has TRBV4-1 and TRBJ2-7; possibly TRBD1 for D (6 bases). V was cut by 2 bases and J by 5 bases, with 10 bases left in between. In germline, CDR1 is MGHRA, CDR2 YSYEKL. This CDR3 comprises 13 residues. This CDR3 is CASSQQGTNEQYF. The CDR3 DNA reads as TGCGCCAGCAGCCAACAGGGGACAAACGAGCAGTACTTC.

The chain has TRBV2 and TRBJ1-4, with a possible D match to TRBD1 (5 bases). The V gene's germline CDR1 is SNHLY and CDR2 FYNNEI. V dropped 6 bases and J dropped 7 bases, with 15 bases sitting between them. This CDR3 is built from 14 residues. For the CDR3, the DNA is TGTGCCAGCAGCAGCTGGGGGGAGGCTGAAAAACTGTTTTTT. This encodes CASSSWGEAEKLFF.

This chain links TRBV12-3 or TRBV12-4 with TRBJ2-5, with D hard to call. The CDR3 is made up of 11 amino acids. The V end lost 5 bases, the J end lost 7 bases, and 8 bases lay between the germline ends. CDR3 residues: CASSRTRTQYF. The CDR3 coding sequence is TGTGCCAGCAGTCGTACGCGGACCCAGTACTTC.

The chain recombines TRBV7-2 with TRBJ2-1; 11 positions agree with TRBD2. The V gene end was trimmed by 0 bases and the J gene end by 10 bases; junction bases not matched to a gene: 5. The CDR3 sequence is 15 residues long. Per the germline V gene, CDR1 is SGHTA and CDR2 is FQGNSA. CDR3 region: CASSLAGTSGREQFF. In DNA form, the CDR3 reads TGTGCCAGCAGCTTAGCCGGGACTAGCGGTCGGGAGCAGTTCTTC.

In regard to this clone: The missing conserved phenylalanine or tryptophan at the end of this CDR3 makes a read error likely. Because the CDR3's place on the DNA is in doubt, the DNA is left out and the CDR3 is given as listed by TCRdb. The chain has TRBV28 and TRBJ1-2; the D call in the table, TRBD1, was not verified against the DNA. Per the germline V gene, CDR1 is MDHEN and CDR2 is SYDVKM. The CDR3 region is 13 residues in length, termini included. The CDR3: CASSLSTDRTLYP.

The CDR3 region is CASSYGPGQGAPNYGYTF. The CDR3 bases are TGTGCCAGCAGTTACGGTCCGGGACAGGGGGCGCCTAACTATGGCTACACCTTC. The chain links TRBV6-2 or TRBV6-3 to TRBJ1-2; 12 bases fit TRBD1. The junction had 7 bases not matched to a gene; V was cut back by 2 bases and J by 0 bases. There are 18 residues in the CDR3. Per the germline V gene, CDR1 is MNHEY and CDR2 is SVGEGT.

The chain couples TRBV27 to TRBJ1-2; D is undetermined. V lost 1 base, J lost 4 bases, and 10 bases lay in between. The CDR3 sequence is 14 residues long. Germline CDR1 reads MNHEY; CDR2 reads SMNVEV (reference sequence). The DNA of the CDR3 is TGTGCCAGCAGTTTATTCGAGGGCGGCTATGGCTACACCTTC. It encodes CASSLFEGGYGYTF.

This chain joins TRBV6-1 and TRBJ1-5; possible D gene TRBD1, 6 bases. The CDR3 has 14 amino acids. Germline values: CDR1 MNHNS, CDR2 SASEGT. V lost 3 bases to trimming and J lost 4 bases, with 10 bases between them. The CDR3 loop reads CASSETGWNQPQHF. CDR3 nucleotides: TGTGCCAGCAGTGAGACAGGCTGGAATCAGCCCCAGCATTTT.

The CDR3 here is CASSLPASGRANEQFF. The CDR3 region has the DNA TGTGCCAGCAGTTTGCCCGCTAGCGGGAGGGCCAATGAGCAGTTCTTC. The chain is built from TRBV28 and TRBJ2-1, with 12 bases lining up with TRBD2. The germline gives CDR1 MDHEN, CDR2 SYDVKM. The CDR3 spans 16 residues. Unmatched junction bases numbered 6, after V lost 3 bases and J lost 6 bases.

By share, this clone ranks as medium-sized (0.01 to 0.1%). This chain joins TRBV24-1 and TRBJ2-7, with 7 bases fitting TRBD1. The CDR3 sequence is 17 residues long. Unmatched junction bases numbered 15, after V lost 6 bases and J lost 2 bases. The germline gives CDR1 KGHDR, CDR2 SFDVKD. The CDR3 here is CATSTNPGQSTAYEQYF. The DNA of the CDR3 is TGTGCCACCAGTACTAATCCGGGACAGTCAACCGCCTACGAGCAGTACTTC.

The V gene is TRBV28, the J gene TRBJ1-3, with D perhaps matching TRBD1 (6 bases). This CDR3 contains 14 residues. Germline V CDR1 and CDR2: MDHEN, SYDVKM. V was trimmed by 5 bases and J by 2 bases, leaving 10 bases between them. CDR3 residues: CASSLQGAGNTIYF. Here the CDR3 DNA reads TGTGCCAGCAGTCTACAGGGCGCTGGAAACACCATATATTTT.

The CDR3 sequence is CASTKSGSTGNEQFF. The CDR3 region has the DNA TGTGCCAGCACCAAAAGCGGGAGTACCGGCAATGAGCAGTTCTTC. This sequence joins TRBV28 and TRBJ2-1; 8 nucleotides line up with TRBD2. This CDR3 contains 15 residues. CDR1 MDHEN and CDR2 SYDVKM come from the germline V gene. The V gene end was trimmed by 7 bases and the J gene end by 6 bases; junction bases not matched to a gene: 11.

The rearrangement uses TRBV7-9 and TRBJ2-4; a weak D match, TRBD2 (6 bases). Germline CDR1 and CDR2: SEHNR and FQNEAQ (reference sequence). The CDR3 extends over 17 amino acids. The V and J ends lost 5 bases and 0 bases respectively, with 17 bases between them. CDR3 nucleotides: TGTGCCAGCAGCCAGGGTGGGGGGACCCTAGCCAAAAACATTCAGTACTTC. Translating it yields CASSQGGGTLAKNIQYF.